The 16 T cell receptor beta chains below were found in one sample sequenced in a study of neoadjuvant anti-PD-1 for oral cavity cancer (dated by TCRdb to the early 2020s). The library was obtained by the immunoSEQ multiplex PCR assay. The source is immuneACCESS, and TCRdb retained only in-frame sequences with V and J called. Part of the clones is not carried over; for the studies checked, unresolved V genes explain less than half of this, and the remainder is unexplained. Within this sample are 6,500 to 8,500 clones, with about 60% of them counted one time only. The biggest ten clones account for 6.3% of the sample. Taken with the paper, the label for time point translates to: before neoadjuvant nivolumab. The sequencing here drew on tumor tissue, taken before nivolumab (anti-PD-1) treatment. The receptor set was obtained from a person between 40 and 85 years old with oral cavity squamous cell carcinoma.

The rearrangement uses TRBV11-2 and TRBJ1-1; TRBD1 might be the D (5 bases). The CDR3 loop spans 13 amino acids. Deletions cut 3 bases from V and 3 bases from J, with 8 bases between. The germline V gene encodes CDR1 SGHAT and CDR2 FQNNGV. CDR3 coding DNA: TGTGCCAGCAGCTTCCCAGGGTACACTGAAGCTTTCTTT. Its translation is CASSFPGYTEAFF.

The chain recombines TRBV16 with TRBJ2-3; TRBD2 aligns across 8 bases. J lost 2 bases, V lost 3 bases, and 7 bases had no gene match. This CDR3 has 16 amino acids. Germline V lookup: CDR1 KGHSY, CDR2 FQNENV. CDR3 coding DNA: TGTGCCAGCAGCCAGGGGAGCGGGGGAGCCACAGATACGCAGTATTTT. Translation gives CASSQGSGGATDTQYF.

This clone was counted a single time. The chain combines TRBV30 with TRBJ1-1; D may be TRBD1 (6 bases). V gave up 4 bases and J gave up 6 bases, with 15 bases separating them. The CDR3 is 13 amino acids. Per germline, CDR1 GTSNPN and CDR2 SVGIG (reference sequence). CDR3: CAWTWGEGAEAFF. The CDR3 region has the DNA TGTGCCTGGACTTGGGGAGAGGGGGCTGAAGCTTTCTTT.

The V and J genes are TRBV28 and TRBJ1-1, with a possible D match to TRBD1 (6 bases). Germline assignment: CDR1 MDHEN and CDR2 SYDVKM. The CDR3 contains 15 residues. The V and J ends lost 6 bases and 0 bases respectively, with 14 bases between them. The CDR3 reads CASRPDRPLNTEAFF. DNA for the CDR3: TGTGCCAGCAGGCCTGACAGGCCTCTGAACACTGAAGCTTTCTTT.

The chain combines TRBV6-1 with TRBJ1-5; D perhaps matches TRBD1 (5 bases). Trimming removed 6 bases at V and 2 bases at J, with 14 bases between. CDR1 and CDR2 (germline): MNHNS, SASEGT. The CDR3 is made up of 15 amino acids. The CDR3 DNA reads as TGTGCCAGCAGCGCCCAGGGTCAGGGCAATCAGCCCCAGCATTTT. Encoded protein: CASSAQGQGNQPQHF.

This chain links TRBV6-6 with TRBJ2-7, with TRBD1 as a possible D gene (6 bases). Trimming stripped 7 bases from V and 1 base from J, with 11 bases between. Germline loops: CDR1 MNHNY, CDR2 SVGAGI (reference sequence). The CDR3 loop spans 13 amino acids. This CDR3 reads CASTEQGSYEQYF. The CDR3 region has the DNA TGTGCCAGCACCGAACAGGGATCCTACGAGCAGTACTTC.

This chain joins TRBV7-2 and TRBJ1-3; D is undetermined. V was trimmed by 2 bases and J by 0 bases, leaving 5 bases between them. CDR3 length: 14 residues. Germline CDR1 SGHTA, CDR2 FQGNSA. The CDR3 nucleotides read TGTGCCAGCAGCTTAACCAGCTCTGGAAACACCATATATTTT. It codes for CASSLTSSGNTIYF.

This chain joins TRBV2 and TRBJ2-6; possibly TRBD1 for D (6 bases). The CDR3 has 15 amino acids. Germline CDR1 SNHLY, CDR2 FYNNEI. V shed 6 bases and J shed 4 bases, with 13 bases lying between them. The CDR3 is CASRDRSTGANVLTF. CDR3 coding DNA: TGTGCCAGCAGGGACAGATCCACCGGGGCCAACGTCCTGACTTTC.

This rearrangement joins TRBV4-1 to TRBJ1-4; D unclear. The CDR3 covers 17 residues. The V end lost 1 base, the J end lost 0 bases, and 12 bases lay between the germline ends. CDR1 and CDR2 (germline): MGHRA, YSYEKL. CDR3 sequence (DNA): TGCGCCAGCAGCCAAGTTGGCAGGAGCTCAACTAATGAAAAACTGTTTTTT. This translates into CASSQVGRSSTNEKLFF.

This clone has more than one count but fewer than ten. The chain uses TRBV20-1 and TRBJ2-3; D might be TRBD1 (5 bases). The CDR3 contains 11 residues. The V end lost 3 bases, the J end lost 7 bases, and 8 bases lay between the germline ends. Germline V gene data show CDR1 as DFQATT and CDR2 as SNEGSKA (reference sequence). The CDR3 region is CSASKGNTQYF. In DNA form, the CDR3 reads TGCAGTGCTAGCAAGGGGAATACGCAGTATTTT.

The V gene is TRBV7-6, the J gene TRBJ1-1; D remains unclear. The CDR3 extends over 13 amino acids. Germline lookup yields CDR1 SGHVS and CDR2 FNYEAQ. V shed 2 bases and J shed 5 bases, with 9 bases lying between them. The CDR3 reads CASSLSGLTEAFF. CDR3 DNA sequence: TGTGCCAGCAGCTTATCGGGGTTAACTGAAGCTTTCTTT.

J is TRBJ2-7 and V is TRBV5-1; the match to TRBD1 covers 10 bases. Germline CDR1 is SGHRS and CDR2 is YFSETQ. This CDR3 spans 15 amino acids. V shed 5 bases, J shed 6 bases, and the junction held 11 bases outside the gene matches. The CDR3: CASSLPGQGPSEQYF. For the CDR3, the DNA is TGCGCCAGCAGTCTTCCGGGACAGGGGCCCAGCGAGCAGTACTTC.

The chain uses TRBV9 and TRBJ2-6, with 11 bases identical to TRBD1. This CDR3 region has 18 residues. The V gene end was trimmed by 4 bases and the J gene end by 3 bases; junction bases not matched to a gene: 9. The germline gives CDR1 SGDLS, CDR2 YYNGEE. CDR3 DNA sequence: TGTGCCAGCAGCTACCGGGACAGGGGGAATAGTGGGGCCAACGTCCTGACTTTC. Protein sequence: CASSYRDRGNSGANVLTF.

The CDR3 DNA follows: TGTGCCAGCAGCTCAGGGGAACATAGCAATCAGCCCCAGCATTTT. Translation gives CASSSGEHSNQPQHF. V and J are TRBV7-9 and TRBJ1-5, with a tentative D call TRBD1 (6 bases). The CDR3 loop spans 15 amino acids. The V end was cut by 4 bases, the J end by 0 bases, with 10 bases between. The germline CDR1 and CDR2 sequences are SEHNR and FQNEAQ (reference sequence).

This clone has a handful of counts. The gene calls are TRBV5-1 and TRBJ1-1, with D uncertain. Germline CDR1 reads SGHRS; CDR2 reads YFSETQ. Trimming removed 0 bases at V and 4 bases at J, with 7 bases between. CDR3 length: 13 residues. The CDR3 sequence: CASSLGRGTEAFF. For the CDR3, the DNA is TGCGCCAGCAGCTTGGGCCGGGGCACTGAAGCTTTCTTT.

V usage is TRBV15 and J usage is TRBJ2-7; 10 positions match TRBD1. With 3 bases clipped from V and 3 bases from J, the junction kept 5 bases outside the gene matches. The CDR3 sequence is 15 residues long. Germline CDR1 and CDR2: LNHNV and YYDKDF (reference sequence). The CDR3: CATSSRTGGFYEQYF. DNA of the CDR3: TGTGCCACCAGCAGCCGGACAGGGGGGTTCTACGAGCAGTACTTC.